This record concerns one T cell receptor beta chain sequence. Antigen unknown. Profiled with immunoSEQ multiplex PCR; TCRdb holds only in-frame clones, not every one. The table includes more than 65,000 clones, 93% detected once. Trimming cost V 5 bases and J 5 bases, with 9 bases left between them. Germline CDR1 KGHSH, CDR2 LQKENI. This CDR3 comprises 12 residues. The source of the sample is a study of cytomegalovirus exposure and HLA in healthy donors. Study observations and caveats: Whilst most TCR sequences proved rare, a subset of public TCRs occurred across many donors.

The clonotype was recovered from a man in his late teens or twenties in good health and CMV-seronegative. Sequenced sample: PBMCs. The chain joins TRBV18 to TRBJ2-5, with unresolved D. This chain's CDR3 is CASSTVGETQYF. The DNA of the CDR3 is TGTGCCAGCTCAACGGTCGGGGAGACCCAGTACTTC.